This TCR beta chain was captured in a study of CXCR3-negative and CXCR3-positive naive CD8 T cells. Study results and limitations: Researchers reported similar TRBV-TRBJ usage in naive CXCR3-negative and CXCR3-positive cells, though memory differed. CXCR3-positive naive cells carried more hydrophobic TRB CDR3s than CXCR3-negative ones.

This CDR3 comprises 16 residues. The germline CDR1 and CDR2 sequences are SGHVS and FNYEAQ. Each TRB cDNA library was prepared by 5' RACE (with UMI labels). Reprocessing the 5' RACE reads, TCRdb reports a single entry for every CDR3 protein and omits DNA. The record lists 100,000 to 150,000 distinct CDR3 sequences, of which the ten most abundant hold 0.29%. A word on this clonotype: Its antigen is not known.

The chain employs TRBV7-6 and TRBJ2-7; the D call from TCRdb, TRBD2, cannot be confirmed without DNA. Source material: naive CXCR3- CD8+ T cells from blood. Subset reported: CD45RO-CCR7+CD27+CD95- naive CD8+ T cells lacking CXCR3 (TNR3-). The receptor was isolated from a human donor in good health. Some clones in this sample may be carry-over from other donors' samples. CDR3: CASSFSGGLFSYEQYF.